This is a list of T cell receptor beta chains from one sample in a study of cytomegalovirus exposure and HLA in healthy donors. This table comes from immunoSEQ multiplex PCR, and its TCRdb copy is limited to in-frame clones, with some not included. The repertoire holds some 120,000 clones, about 82% seen once, with roughly 5% in the top ten. The specimen was PBMCs. These receptors were taken from a man aged 25-45 years in good health and CMV-seronegative. Both conserved end residues are trimmed from each CDR3.

V gene,CDR3 protein
TRBV27,ASSLRTGTDTQY
TRBV7-9,ASSLGGGVTDTQY
TRBV2,ASGELASTDTQY
TRBV5-1,ASSEQGNEQF
TRBV19,ASSIAGGRDNEKLF
TRBV19,ASSLDRYNEQF
TRBV7-9,ASSWGQTYEQY
TRBV30,AWTPGDWSNQPQH
TRBV5-1,ASSNGQNYNSPLH
TRBV29-1,SAKAVSRGDTQY
TRBV5-1,ASSLAGPSYNEQF
TRBV7-2,ASSLGAVKNIQY
TRBV5-4,ASSGTTSGSTDTQY
TRBV4-1,ASSQDRTDTEAF
TRBV5-6,ASSFLREGDEQY
TRBV6-6,ASSYSGGQGGELF
TRBV6-5,ASSYREVNSPLH
TRBV11-2,ASSRVSSNEQF
TRBV19,ASKGLSSGNTGELF
TRBV29-1,SVDRGSPPNYEQY
TRBV18,ASSPRAGNLPTPKYEQY
TRBV5-1,ASSLGGGEQF
TRBV27,ASSERGEKLF
TRBV27,ASRRSPTSGYYEQY
TRBV30,AWSPPGHLYSNQPQH
TRBV6-6,ASSSTSRGYNEQF
TRBV5-1,ASSLGGDAIGPDTQY
TRBV6-6,ASSPPRGKLF
TRBV2,ASSAQPGVADTQY